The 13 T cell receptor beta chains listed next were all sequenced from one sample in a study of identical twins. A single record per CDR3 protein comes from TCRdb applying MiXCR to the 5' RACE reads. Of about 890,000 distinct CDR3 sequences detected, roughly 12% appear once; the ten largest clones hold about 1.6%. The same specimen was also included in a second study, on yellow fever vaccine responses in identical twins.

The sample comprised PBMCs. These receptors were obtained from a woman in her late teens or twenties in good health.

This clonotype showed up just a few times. The CDR3 loop reads CASSSTRVDPYEQYF. The CDR3 bases are TGTGCCAGCAGCTCGACCAGGGTCGACCCCTACGAGCAGTACTTC. The chain employs TRBV7-9 and TRBJ2-7; a weak D match, TRBD1 (5 bases). CDR1 and CDR2 from the germline V gene are SEHNR and FQNEAQ (reference sequence). V was cut by 4 bases and J by 2 bases, with 15 bases left in between. The CDR3 is 15 residues long.

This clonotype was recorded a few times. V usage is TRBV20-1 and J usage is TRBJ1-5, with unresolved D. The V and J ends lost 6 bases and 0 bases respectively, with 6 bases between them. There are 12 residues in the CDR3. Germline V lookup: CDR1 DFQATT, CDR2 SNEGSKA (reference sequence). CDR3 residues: CSAGSSNQPQHF. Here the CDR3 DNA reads TGCAGTGCCGGGAGTAGCAATCAGCCCCAGCATTTT.

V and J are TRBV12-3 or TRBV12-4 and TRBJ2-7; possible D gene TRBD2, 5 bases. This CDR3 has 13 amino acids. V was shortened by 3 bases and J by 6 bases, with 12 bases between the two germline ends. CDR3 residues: CASSLGEVSEQYF. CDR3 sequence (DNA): TGTGCCAGCAGTTTGGGAGAAGTAAGCGAGCAGTACTTC.

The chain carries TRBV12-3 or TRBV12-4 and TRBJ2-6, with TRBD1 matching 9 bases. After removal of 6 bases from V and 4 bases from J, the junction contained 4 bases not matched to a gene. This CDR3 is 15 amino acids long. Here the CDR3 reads CASRTGGAGANVLTF. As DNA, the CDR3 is TGTGCCAGCAGAACAGGGGGCGCGGGGGCCAACGTCCTGACTTTC.

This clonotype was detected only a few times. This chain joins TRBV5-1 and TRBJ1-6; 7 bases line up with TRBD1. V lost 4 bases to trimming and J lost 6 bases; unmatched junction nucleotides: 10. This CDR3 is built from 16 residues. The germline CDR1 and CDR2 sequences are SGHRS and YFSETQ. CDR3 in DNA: TGCGCCAGCAGCCAAGGTACAGGGGTGACTAATTCACCCCTCCACTTT. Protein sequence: CASSQGTGVTNSPLHF.

The CDR3 reads CASSPDRENIQYF. The CDR3 nucleotides are TGTGCCAGCAGCCCGGACAGGGAAAACATTCAGTACTTC. The chain combines TRBV12-3 or TRBV12-4 with TRBJ2-4, with TRBD1 matching over 8 bases. The CDR3 contains 13 residues. With 6 bases clipped from V and 5 bases from J, the junction kept 3 bases outside the gene matches.

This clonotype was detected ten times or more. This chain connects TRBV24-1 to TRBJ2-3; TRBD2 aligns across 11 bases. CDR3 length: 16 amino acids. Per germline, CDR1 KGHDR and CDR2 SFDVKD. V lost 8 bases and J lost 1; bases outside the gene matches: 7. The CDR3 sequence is CATILLSGRGTDTQYF. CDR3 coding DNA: TGTGCCACCATCCTTCTTAGCGGGAGGGGCACAGATACGCAGTATTTT.

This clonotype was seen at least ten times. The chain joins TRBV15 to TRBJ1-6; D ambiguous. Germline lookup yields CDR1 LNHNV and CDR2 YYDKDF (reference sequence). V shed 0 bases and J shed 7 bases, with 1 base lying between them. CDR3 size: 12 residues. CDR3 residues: CATSRDNSPLHF. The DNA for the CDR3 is TGTGCCACCAGCAGAGACAATTCACCCCTCCACTTT.

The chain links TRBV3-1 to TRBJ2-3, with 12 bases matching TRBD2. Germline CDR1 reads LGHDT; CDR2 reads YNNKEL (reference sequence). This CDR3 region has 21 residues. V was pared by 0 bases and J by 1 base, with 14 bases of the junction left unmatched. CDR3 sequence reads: CASSQDYWTSGIVGGTDTQYF. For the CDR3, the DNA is TGTGCCAGCAGCCAAGATTATTGGACTAGCGGGATAGTGGGGGGCACAGATACGCAGTATTTT.

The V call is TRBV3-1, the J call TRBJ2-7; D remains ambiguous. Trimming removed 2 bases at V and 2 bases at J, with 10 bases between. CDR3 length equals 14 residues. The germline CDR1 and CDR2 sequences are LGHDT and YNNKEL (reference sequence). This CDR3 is CASSQSGVTYEQYF. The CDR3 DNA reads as TGTGCCAGCAGCCAATCAGGAGTCACCTACGAGCAGTACTTC.

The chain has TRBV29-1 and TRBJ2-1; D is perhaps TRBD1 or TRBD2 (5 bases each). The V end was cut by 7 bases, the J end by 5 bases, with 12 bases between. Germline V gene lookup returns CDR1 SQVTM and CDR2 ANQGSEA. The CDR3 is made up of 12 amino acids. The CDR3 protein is CSAKGPNNEQFF. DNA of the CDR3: TGCAGCGCCAAGGGACCTAACAATGAGCAGTTCTTC.

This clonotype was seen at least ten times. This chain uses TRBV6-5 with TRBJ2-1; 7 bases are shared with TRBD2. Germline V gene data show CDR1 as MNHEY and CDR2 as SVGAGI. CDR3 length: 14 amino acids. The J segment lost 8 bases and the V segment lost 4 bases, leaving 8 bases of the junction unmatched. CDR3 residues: CASSFAGVRDEQFF. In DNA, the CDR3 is TGTGCCAGCAGTTTTGCGGGAGTTAGGGATGAGCAGTTCTTC.

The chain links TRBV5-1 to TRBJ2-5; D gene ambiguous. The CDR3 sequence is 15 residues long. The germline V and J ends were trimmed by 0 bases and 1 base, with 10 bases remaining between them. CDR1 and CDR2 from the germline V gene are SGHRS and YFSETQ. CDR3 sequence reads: CASSLEGSRQETQYF. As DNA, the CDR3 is TGCGCCAGCAGCTTGGAAGGGTCCCGCCAAGAGACCCAGTACTTC.